This T cell receptor (beta chain) was sequenced for a study of blood T cells in healthy people across ages. Study-level findings and limits: Among long-lived donors, naive CD4+ cells were more numerous and diversity higher than in aged donors.

Germline V gene lookup returns CDR1 MNHEY and CDR2 SVGAGI. The J segment lost 8 bases and the V segment lost 4 bases, leaving 3 bases of the junction unmatched. The CDR3 has 14 amino acids. Alongside a J-beta primer mix, a sample-barcoded 5' primer served in a second PCR lasting about 7 to 12 cycles. TCRdb analysed the 5' RACE reads with MiXCR anew, one entry per CDR3 protein. The sample has 920,000 or so distinct CDR3 sequences; more than 40% are singletons. This clonotype was observed a handful of times. The target antigen is unknown. The receptor comes from a woman aged 60 to 75 in good health. This chain uses TRBV6-5 with TRBJ2-1; the match to TRBD1 covers 12 bases. Sample: blood. The CDR3, as DNA: TGTGCCAGCAGTTTGGGACAGGGGGCGTATGAGCAGTTCTTC. This gives the protein CASSLGQGAYEQFF.